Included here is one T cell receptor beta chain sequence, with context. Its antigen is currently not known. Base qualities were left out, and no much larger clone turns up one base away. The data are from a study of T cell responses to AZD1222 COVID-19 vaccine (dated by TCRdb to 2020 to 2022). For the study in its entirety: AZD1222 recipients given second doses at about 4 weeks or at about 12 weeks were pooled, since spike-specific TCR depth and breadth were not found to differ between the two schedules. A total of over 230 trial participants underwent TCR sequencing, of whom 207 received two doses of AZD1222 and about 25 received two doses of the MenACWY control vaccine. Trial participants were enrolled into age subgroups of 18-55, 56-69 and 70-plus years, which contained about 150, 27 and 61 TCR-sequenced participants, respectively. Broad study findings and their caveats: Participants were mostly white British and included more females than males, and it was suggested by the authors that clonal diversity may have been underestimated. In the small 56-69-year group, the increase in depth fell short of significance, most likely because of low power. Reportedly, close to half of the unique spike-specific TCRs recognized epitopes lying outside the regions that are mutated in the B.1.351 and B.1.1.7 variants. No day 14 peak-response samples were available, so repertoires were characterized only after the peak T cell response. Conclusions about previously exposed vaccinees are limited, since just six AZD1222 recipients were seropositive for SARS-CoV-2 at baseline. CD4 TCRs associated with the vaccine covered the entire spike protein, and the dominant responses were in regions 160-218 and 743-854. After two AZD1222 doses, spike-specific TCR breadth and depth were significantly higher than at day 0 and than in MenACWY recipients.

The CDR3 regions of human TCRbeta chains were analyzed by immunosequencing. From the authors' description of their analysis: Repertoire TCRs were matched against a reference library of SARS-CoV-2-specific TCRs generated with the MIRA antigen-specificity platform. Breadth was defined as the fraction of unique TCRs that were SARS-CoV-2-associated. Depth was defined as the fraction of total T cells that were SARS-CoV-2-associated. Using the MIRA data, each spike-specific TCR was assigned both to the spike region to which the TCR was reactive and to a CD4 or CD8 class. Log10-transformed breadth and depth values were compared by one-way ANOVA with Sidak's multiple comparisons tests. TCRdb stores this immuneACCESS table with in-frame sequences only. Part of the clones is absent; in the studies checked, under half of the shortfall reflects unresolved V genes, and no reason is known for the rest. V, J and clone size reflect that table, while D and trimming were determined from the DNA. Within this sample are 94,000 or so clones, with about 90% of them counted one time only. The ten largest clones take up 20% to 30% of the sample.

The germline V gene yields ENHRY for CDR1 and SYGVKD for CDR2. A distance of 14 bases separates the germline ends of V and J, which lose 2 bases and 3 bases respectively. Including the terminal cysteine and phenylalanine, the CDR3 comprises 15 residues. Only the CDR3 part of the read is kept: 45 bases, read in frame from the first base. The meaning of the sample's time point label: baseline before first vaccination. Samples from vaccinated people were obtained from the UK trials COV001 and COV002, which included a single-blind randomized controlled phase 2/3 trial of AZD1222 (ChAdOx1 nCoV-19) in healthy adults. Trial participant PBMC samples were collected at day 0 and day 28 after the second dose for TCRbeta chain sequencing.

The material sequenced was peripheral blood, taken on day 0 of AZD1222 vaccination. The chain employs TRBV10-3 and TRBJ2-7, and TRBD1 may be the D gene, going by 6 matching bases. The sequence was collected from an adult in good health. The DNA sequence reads TGTGCCATCAGTGAGGCGGCGAACAGGGTCTACGAGCAGTACTTC. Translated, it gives CAISEAANRVYEQYF.